The entry below gives a single T cell receptor beta chain sequence along with its context. The sample originates from a study of blood T cells in healthy people across ages. The CDR3 loop spans 12 amino acids. Germline CDR1 is DFQATT and CDR2 is SNEGSKA (reference sequence). V lost 5 bases to trimming and J lost 4 bases, with 11 bases between them. A J-beta primer mix and a sample-barcoded 5' primer were used in a second PCR of roughly 6 to 12 cycles. MiXCR, run by TCRdb on the 5' RACE reads, gives a single entry per CDR3 protein. The sample has approximately 1,700,000 distinct CDR3 sequences, 30% to 40% seen once.

The chain is built from TRBV20-1 and TRBJ1-2, with D uncertain. The sample was blood. This TCR came from a human donor in good health. For the CDR3, the DNA is TGCAGTGCTGGGGAGGAAACCTATGGCTACACCTTC. This gives the protein CSAGEETYGYTF.